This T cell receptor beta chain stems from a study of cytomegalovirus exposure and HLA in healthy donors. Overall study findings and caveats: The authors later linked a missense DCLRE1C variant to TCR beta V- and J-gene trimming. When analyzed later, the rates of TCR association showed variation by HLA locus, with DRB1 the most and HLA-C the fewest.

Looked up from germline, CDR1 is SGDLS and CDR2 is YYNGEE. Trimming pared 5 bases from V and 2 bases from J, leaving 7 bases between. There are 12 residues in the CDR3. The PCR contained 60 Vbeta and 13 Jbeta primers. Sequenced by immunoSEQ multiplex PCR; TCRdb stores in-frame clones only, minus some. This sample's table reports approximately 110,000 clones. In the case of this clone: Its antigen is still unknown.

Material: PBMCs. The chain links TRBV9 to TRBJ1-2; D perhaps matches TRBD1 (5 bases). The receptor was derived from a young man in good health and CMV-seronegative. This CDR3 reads CASSGQNYGYTF. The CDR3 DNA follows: TGTGCCAGCAGTGGACAAAACTATGGCTACACCTTC.